Described below is a single T cell receptor (beta chain) sequence and its context. The data were taken from a study of blood T cells in healthy people across ages. Trimming removed 6 bases at V and 3 bases at J, with 18 bases between. CDR3 length equals 15 residues. Germline loops: CDR1 DFQATT, CDR2 SNEGSKA (reference sequence). It was with a sample-barcoded 5' primer and a J-beta primer mix that a second PCR of about 6 to 12 cycles was run. All samples gave at least 2.5 million CDR3-containing paired-end reads. TCRdb ran MiXCR on the 5' RACE reads and lists one entry per CDR3 protein. The data hold over 700,000 distinct CDR3 sequences, with about 53% observed a single time.

This receptor was obtained from a man older than 75 in good health. The chain is built from TRBV20-1 and TRBJ1-5, with a weak D call TRBD1 (6 bases). Sequencing was carried out using blood. CDR3 amino acids: CSARRRQVLNQPQHF. CDR3 nucleotide sequence: TGCAGTGCGAGACGCAGACAGGTCCTCAATCAGCCCCAGCATTTT.